This T cell receptor (beta chain) was observed in a study of T cell responses to AZD1222 COVID-19 vaccine. Broader study findings: Baseline antibody screening turned up just 6 or 7 seropositive AZD1222 recipients. Donors in the cohort were predominantly white British and more often female, and clonal diversity was possibly underestimated. Within unmutated variant regions lay the reported targets of nearly half of spike-specific TCRs.

Germline V gives CDR1 MGHRA, CDR2 YSYEKL. The ends were cut back, 0 bases at V and 3 bases at J, with 11 bases in the middle. There are 15 residues in the CDR3. Method: immunoSEQ multiplex PCR; TCRdb's copy keeps in-frame clones and lacks some. The table includes about 150,000 clones, roughly nine tenths detected once. A word on this clone: Its target is unknown.

The chain recombines TRBV4-1 with TRBJ1-2, with a weak D call TRBD1 (6 bases). The material sequenced was peripheral blood, taken on day 0 of MenACWY control vaccination. The clonotype comes from an adult in good health. Here the CDR3 DNA reads TGCGCCAGCAGCCAAGATGAGACAGGCTACTATGGCTACACCTTC. It encodes CASSQDETGYYGYTF.